This TCR beta chain was identified in a study of shared T cell receptors in the human thymus. This CDR3 comprises 13 residues. CDR1 is LGHNA, CDR2 YSLEER, per germline. V was trimmed by 1 base and J by 5 bases, leaving 8 bases between them. The table came from immunoSEQ multiplex PCR; TCRdb's copy has only in-frame clones and leaves some out. The table has about 380,000 clones, about 95% seen once. The chain joins TRBV4-3 to TRBJ2-5; D is ambiguous. The clonotype was recovered from a human donor. The specimen was thymocytes. The chain's CDR3 is CASSQARRETQYF. The CDR3 nucleotides read TGCGCCAGCAGCCAAGCCCGAAGGGAGACCCAGTACTTC.